What follows are 25 T cell receptor beta chains derived from one specimen sequenced in a study of blood T cell repertoires in COVID-19. Libraries were prepared by immunoSEQ multiplex PCR; TCRdb keeps only in-frame clonotypes and omits some of them. This table holds around 98,000 clones, 70% to 85% found once. Sequenced input: peripheral blood. These TCRs come from a woman aged 60-70 years with acute or convalescent COVID-19.

The CDR3 spells CASSLGSPNQPQHF. DNA of the CDR3: TGTGCCAGCAGCTTAGGGAGCCCCAATCAGCCCCAGCATTTT. This rearrangement joins TRBV7-2 to TRBJ1-5, with no clear D. Germline lookup yields CDR1 SGHTA and CDR2 FQGNSA. V dropped 1 base and J dropped 3 bases, with 7 bases sitting between them. CDR3 length equals 14 residues.

As for this clone: One end of the junction fails to match germline, which may point to a read error. The identical CDR3 is also encoded by other nucleotide sequences in the sample. The gene calls are TRBV27 and TRBJ1-2, with TRBD1 matching over 7 bases. Germline loops: CDR1 MNHEY, CDR2 SMNVEV (reference sequence). CDR3 length: 13 residues. The CDR3 DNA sequence: TGTGCCAGCAGGCCGAACAGGGGTAATGGTTACACCTTC. As protein: CASRPNRGNGYTF.

This clone appeared a few times. The J gene is TRBJ2-7, the V gene TRBV4-2, with 7 positions matching TRBD2. Germline V lookup: CDR1 LGHNA, CDR2 YNFKEQ. This CDR3 comprises 16 residues. J gave up 3 bases and V 0 bases, and 8 bases lay outside the gene matches. CDR3 sequence reads: CASSQDHRGGNYEQYF. CDR3 coding DNA: TGTGCCAGCAGCCAAGATCATCGGGGAGGGAACTACGAGCAGTACTTC.

The chain employs TRBV12-5 and TRBJ1-5; TRBD1 aligns across 7 bases. The CDR3 length is 16 residues. Germline CDR1 LGHNT, CDR2 FRNRAP. Trimming at V came to 2 bases and at J to 3 bases, leaving 7 bases not matched to a gene. The CDR3 DNA reads TGTGCTAGTGGTTTGCAAACAGGGGCTATCAATCAGCCCCAGCATTTT. As protein: CASGLQTGAINQPQHF. The whole variable domain, remainder taken from reference TRBV12-5 and TRBJ1-5, is DARVTQTPRHKVTEMGQEVTMRCQPILGHNTVFWYRQTMMQGLELLAYFRNRAPLDDSGMPKDRFSAEMPDATLATLKIQPSEPRDSAVYFCASGLQTGAINQPQHFGDGTRLSIL.

This clone was seen more than once but under ten times. J is TRBJ1-3 and V is TRBV9; tentatively, D is TRBD1 (5 bases). The germline V gene encodes CDR1 SGDLS and CDR2 YYNGEE. The CDR3 has 17 residues. V gave up 0 bases and J gave up 0 bases, with 13 bases separating them. The CDR3 reads CASSVGAAGNSGNTIYF. Written as DNA, the CDR3 is TGTGCCAGCAGCGTAGGGGCGGCAGGGAACTCTGGAAACACCATATATTTT.

V usage is TRBV30 and J usage is TRBJ1-2; D remains unclear. The V end lost 1 base, the J end lost 4 bases, and 7 bases lay between the germline ends. This CDR3 comprises 12 residues. The germline V gene has CDR1 GTSNPN and CDR2 SVGIG (reference sequence). CDR3 in amino acids: CAWSGSTYGYTF. The DNA for the CDR3 is TGTGCCTGGAGTGGGAGTACCTATGGCTACACCTTC. Together with reference TRBV30 and TRBJ1-2, the CDR3 gives the full variable domain: SQTIHQWPATLVQPVGSPLSLECTVEGTSNPNLYWYRQAAGRGLQLLFYSVGIGQISSEVPQNLSASRPQDRQFILSSKKLLLSDSGFYLCAWSGSTYGYTFGSGTRLTVV.

V is TRBV28 and J is TRBJ1-6; D is possibly TRBD1 (5 bases). Trimming took off 3 bases at V and 5 bases at J, with 14 bases between the two ends. Germline lookup yields CDR1 MDHEN and CDR2 SYDVKM. The CDR3 has 16 residues. The CDR3 nucleotides are TGTGCCAGCAGTTTTCCTAGGGGCACTAATAATTCACCCCTCCACTTT. This sequence encodes CASSFPRGTNNSPLHF.

The chain carries TRBV7-2 and TRBJ1-6; 10 nucleotides line up with TRBD1. The CDR3 is 15 residues long. V was pared by 7 bases and J by 10 bases, with 10 bases of the junction left unmatched. Germline CDR1 and CDR2: SGHTA and FQGNSA. CDR3 DNA sequence: TGTGCCAGCACTTCACCGGGACAGGGGATCTCACCCCTCCACTTT. It specifies CASTSPGQGISPLHF.

The chain joins TRBV19 to TRBJ2-1, with a possible D match to TRBD2 (7 bases). Germline CDR1 LNHDA, CDR2 SQIVND (reference sequence). The V end lost 3 bases, the J end lost 5 bases, and 14 bases lay between the germline ends. This CDR3 contains 15 residues. CDR3 in amino acids: CASSIGGALNNEQFF. Here the CDR3 DNA reads TGTGCCAGTAGTATTGGGGGGGCGTTGAACAATGAGCAGTTCTTC.

This CDR3 reads CASSTGQGSYEQYF. CDR3 coding DNA: TGCGCCAGCAGCACGGGACAGGGGTCCTACGAGCAGTACTTC. The rearrangement links TRBV5-1 to TRBJ2-7; 10 bases fit TRBD1. V was pared by 4 bases and J by 1 base, with 2 bases of the junction left unmatched. CDR1 SGHRS and CDR2 YFSETQ come from the germline V gene. This CDR3 is 14 amino acids long. Looking up the rest from reference TRBV5-1 and TRBJ2-7 gives the full variable domain: KAGVTQTPRYLIKTRGQQVTLSCSPISGHRSVSWYQQTPGQGLQFLFEYFSETQRNKGNFPGRFSGRQFSNSRSEMNVSTLELGDSALYLCASSTGQGSYEQYFGPGTRLTVT.

CDR3 in DNA: TGTGCCAGCAGCTTAGAGGCGGGGGGAGATTCACCCCTCCACTTT. Its translation is CASSLEAGGDSPLHF. The chain recombines TRBV11-2 with TRBJ1-6; tentatively, D is TRBD1 (5 bases). Between the trimmed V and J ends, which lost 0 bases and 8 bases, there was a span of 11 bases. The CDR3 is 15 amino acids. Germline V gene lookup returns CDR1 SGHAT and CDR2 FQNNGV.

V usage is TRBV28 and J usage is TRBJ1-2; 10 nucleotides align to TRBD1. Germline CDR1 MDHEN, CDR2 SYDVKM. After removal of 4 bases from V and 3 bases from J, the junction contained 5 bases not matched to a gene. CDR3 length: 15 residues. The CDR3 coding sequence is TGTGCCAGCAGTTCCCACGGGACAGGGGACTATGGCTACACCTTC. Its translation: CASSSHGTGDYGYTF.

The chain couples TRBV5-6 to TRBJ2-7, with TRBD2 as a possible D gene (6 bases). The CDR3 length is 13 residues. Germline CDR1 SGHDT, CDR2 YYEEEE. V was cut by 4 bases and J by 2 bases, with 10 bases left in between. CDR3 sequence: CASSPGLTYEQYF. CDR3 DNA sequence: TGTGCCAGCAGCCCGGGACTTACCTACGAGCAGTACTTC.

The genes are TRBV19 and TRBJ1-2; TRBD1 agrees at 8 bases. This CDR3 has 15 residues. The germline gives CDR1 LNHDA, CDR2 SQIVND (reference sequence). J was trimmed by 10 bases and V by 7 bases; bases with no gene match: 17. The CDR3, as DNA: TGTGCCAGTACCCCTCGGGACAGGAGCAAAAGACCCTACACCTTC. This sequence encodes CASTPRDRSKRPYTF.

V gene TRBV7-8 combines with J gene TRBJ1-4; TRBD1 might be the D (6 bases). The V gene's germline CDR1 is SGHVS and CDR2 FQNEAQ. The CDR3 has 17 amino acids. V gave up 5 bases and J gave up 8 bases, with 24 bases separating them. CDR3 nucleotide sequence: TGTGCCAGCAGCCAACATCCCACAGGGAATCTTGAGGAAAAACTGTTTTTT. Its protein product is CASSQHPTGNLEEKLFF.

This clone turned up a few times. The CDR3 loop reads CAWLDRGTEAFF. The CDR3 region has the DNA TGTGCCTGGCTGGACAGGGGAACTGAAGCTTTCTTT. The chain couples TRBV30 to TRBJ1-1; 9 bases are shared with TRBD1. CDR1 and CDR2 from the germline V gene are GTSNPN and SVGIG (reference sequence). This CDR3 comprises 12 residues. V was pared by 5 bases and J by 5 bases, with 3 bases of the junction left unmatched.

DNA of the CDR3: TGCAGTGCTAGTCGGGCGAGGGGGAATCAGCCCCAGCATTTT. Protein: CSASRARGNQPQHF. V gene TRBV20-1 combines with J gene TRBJ1-5, with a possible D match to TRBD1 (6 bases). The CDR3 has 14 amino acids. V gave up 3 bases and J gave up 4 bases, with 13 bases separating them. CDR1 and CDR2 from the germline V gene are DFQATT and SNEGSKA (reference sequence).

This CDR3 reads CASSKYGGTDTQYF. The CDR3 coding sequence is TGTGCCAGCAGCAAGTACGGGGGCACAGATACGCAGTATTTT. The chain uses TRBV11-3 and TRBJ2-3; D perhaps matches TRBD2 (5 bases). Trimming stripped 5 bases from V and 1 base from J, with 10 bases between. Germline V gives CDR1 SGHNT, CDR2 YENEEA. The CDR3 contains 14 residues.

The rearrangement joins TRBV7-2 to TRBJ2-7, with no clear D. Germline-derived CDR1 and CDR2 are SGHTA and FQGNSA. The CDR3 loop spans 15 amino acids. The ends were cut back, 2 bases at V and 2 bases at J, with 13 bases in the middle. The chain's CDR3 is CASSLRHLTTYEQYF. The CDR3 DNA sequence: TGTGCCAGCAGCTTACGACACCTAACAACCTACGAGCAGTACTTC. The full variable domain, rest sourced from reference TRBV7-2 and TRBJ2-7, is GAGVSQSPSNKVTEKGKDVELRCDPISGHTALYWYRQSLGQGLEFLIYFQGNSAPDKSGLPSDRFSAERTGGSVSTLTIQRTQQEDSAVYLCASSLRHLTTYEQYFGPGTRLTVT.

V is TRBV7-9 and J is TRBJ2-6; D perhaps matches TRBD2 (5 bases). V was trimmed by 5 bases and J by 0 bases, leaving 8 bases between them. The CDR3 is 15 amino acids. Germline-derived CDR1 and CDR2 are SEHNR and FQNEAQ (reference sequence). CDR3 coding DNA: TGTGCCAGCAGCCTCGGGAACTCTGGGGCCAACGTCCTGACTTTC. Translating gives CASSLGNSGANVLTF.

This rearrangement joins TRBV7-9 to TRBJ1-3; the D is unclear. This CDR3 region has 14 residues. Germline CDR1 SEHNR, CDR2 FQNEAQ (reference sequence). The V end lost 7 bases, the J end lost 2 bases, and 12 bases lay between the germline ends. CDR3 nucleotides: TGTGCCAGCACCAACTCCGGGGCTGGAAACACCATATATTTT. Translated: CASTNSGAGNTIYF.

The chain links TRBV3-1 (or the pseudogene TRBV3-2) to TRBJ2-7; 10 bases are shared with TRBD2. Trimming at V came to 0 bases and at J to 3 bases, leaving 14 bases not matched to a gene. The CDR3 covers 19 residues. Germline loops: CDR1 LGHDT, CDR2 YNNKEL (reference sequence). CDR3 sequence: CASSQDNAPGLAEHYEQYF. The CDR3 DNA sequence: TGTGCCAGCAGCCAAGACAACGCCCCCGGACTAGCGGAACACTACGAGCAGTACTTC.

This rearrangement joins TRBV9 to TRBJ1-2; no reliable D call. V lost 2 bases and J 5 bases, leaving 13 bases between the germline ends. The CDR3 contains 14 residues. Germline loops: CDR1 SGDLS, CDR2 YYNGEE. The CDR3 here is CASSVREGGYGYTF. The CDR3, as DNA: TGTGCCAGCAGCGTGCGGGAAGGAGGGTATGGCTACACCTTC.

The rearrangement joins TRBV28 to TRBJ1-5, with 7 bases matching TRBD1. Germline lookup yields CDR1 MDHEN and CDR2 SYDVKM. This CDR3 is 15 amino acids long. V shed 4 bases and J 7 bases; nucleotides not matched to a gene: 10. CDR3 sequence (DNA): TGTGCCAGCAGTTCGGGGCAGGGGGATTACCAGCCCCAGCATTTT. Its translation: CASSSGQGDYQPQHF. Filled out from reference TRBV28 and TRBJ1-5, the complete variable domain reads DVKVTQSSRYLVKRTGEKVFLECVQDMDHENMFWYRQDPGLGLRLIYFSYDVKMKEKGDIPEGYSVSREKKERFSLILESASTNQTSMYLCASSSGQGDYQPQHFGDGTRLSIL.

The V call is TRBV28, the J call TRBJ2-1; 9 positions agree with TRBD2. The junction had 6 bases not matched to a gene; V was cut back by 2 bases and J by 7 bases. CDR1 and CDR2 from the germline V gene are MDHEN and SYDVKM. CDR3 length: 15 residues. The CDR3 is CASSLAGGPRNEQFF. Here the CDR3 DNA reads TGTGCCAGCAGTTTAGCGGGGGGGCCGCGGAATGAGCAGTTCTTC.